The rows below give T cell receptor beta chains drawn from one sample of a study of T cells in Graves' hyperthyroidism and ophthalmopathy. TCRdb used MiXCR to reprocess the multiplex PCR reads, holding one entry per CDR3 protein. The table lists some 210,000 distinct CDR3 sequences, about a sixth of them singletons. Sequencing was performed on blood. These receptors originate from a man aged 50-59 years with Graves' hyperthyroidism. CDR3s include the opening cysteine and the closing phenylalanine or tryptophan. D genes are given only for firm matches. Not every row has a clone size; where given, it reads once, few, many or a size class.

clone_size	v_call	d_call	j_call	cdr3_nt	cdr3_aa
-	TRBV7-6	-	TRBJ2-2	TGTGCCAGCAGCCTATTATGGAACGGGGAGCTGTTTTTT	CASSLLWNGELFF
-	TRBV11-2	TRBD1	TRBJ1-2	TGTGCCAGCAGCTTAAACAGGGGAAGCTATGGCTACACCTTC	CASSLNRGSYGYTF
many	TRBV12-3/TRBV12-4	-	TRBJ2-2	TGTGCCAGCAGGCGACAGGTTGCGAACACCGGGGAGCTGTTTTTT	CASRRQVANTGELFF
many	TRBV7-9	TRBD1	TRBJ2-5	TGTGCCAGCAGCGACAACAGGGGGGCAGAGACCCAGTACTTC	CASSDNRGAETQYF
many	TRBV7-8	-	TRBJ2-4	TGTGCCAGCAGCCTCCGAACAGGGACGGGGAACATTCAGTACTTC	CASSLRTGTGNIQYF
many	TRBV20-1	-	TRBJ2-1	TGCAGTGCTAGAGATATCTACGGCTACAATGAGCAGTTCTTC	CSARDIYGYNEQFF
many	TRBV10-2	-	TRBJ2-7	TGCGCCAGCACAGGAGGGAGCTCCTACGAGCAGTACTTC	CASTGGSSYEQYF
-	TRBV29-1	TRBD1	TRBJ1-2	TGCAGCGTGGACCGTAGGGGGCCTAACTATGGCTACACCTTC	CSVDRRGPNYGYTF
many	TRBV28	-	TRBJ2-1	TGTGCCAGCAGGCAGGGACGCAATGAGCAGTTCTTC	CASRQGRNEQFF
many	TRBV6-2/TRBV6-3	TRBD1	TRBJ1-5	TGTGCCAGCAGTTCTCTCACAGGGGGACTCAATCAGCCCCAGCATTTT	CASSSLTGGLNQPQHF
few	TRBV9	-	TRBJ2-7	TGTGCCAGCAGCTCATTGCGGGTGGGAAAGCAGTACTTC	CASSSLRVGKQYF
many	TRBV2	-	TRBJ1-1	TGTGCCAGCAGTGAAAGGCTCAGCGGAGCTTTCTTT	CASSERLSGAFF
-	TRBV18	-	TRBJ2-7	TGTGCCAGCTCACGACAGGCGCCCGAGCAGTACTTC	CASSRQAPEQYF
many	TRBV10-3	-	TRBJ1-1	TGTGCCATCAACCAGGAAAAGAACACTGAAGCTTTCTTT	CAINQEKNTEAFF
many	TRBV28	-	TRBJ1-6	TGTGCCAGCAGTTTTACACGGTACCGGAGTAATTCACCCCTCCACTTT	CASSFTRYRSNSPLHF
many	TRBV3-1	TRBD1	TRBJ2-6	TGTGCCAGCAGCATCCGGGACAGCCTTCCTGGGGCCAACGTCCTGACTTTC	CASSIRDSLPGANVLTF
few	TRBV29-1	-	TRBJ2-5	TGCAGCGTTGACCGGGGGACGCGAGAGACCCAGTACTTC	CSVDRGTRETQYF
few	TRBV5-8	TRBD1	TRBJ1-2	TGTGCCAGCAGCTTGGCCGGGACAGCCGGACCCTATGGCTACACCTTC	CASSLAGTAGPYGYTF
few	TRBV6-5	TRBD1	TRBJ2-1	TGTGCCAGCAGTTTTAACCGGGACAGGGGGCCAGAGCAGTTCTTC	CASSFNRDRGPEQFF
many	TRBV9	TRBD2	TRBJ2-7	TGTGCCAGCAGCGTGCCGGGACTAGGGTCCTACGAGCAGTACTTC	CASSVPGLGSYEQYF
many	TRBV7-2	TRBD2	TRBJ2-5	TGTGCCAGCAGCTTAGCTAGCGGGGGCCAAGAGACCCAGTACTTC	CASSLASGGQETQYF
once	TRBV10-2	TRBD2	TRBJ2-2	TGCGCCAGCGCAACCGGGACTAGCGGGAGTTTCGGGGAGCCGTTTTTT	CASATGTSGSFGEPFF
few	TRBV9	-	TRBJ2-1	TGTGCCAGCAGCGTAGGTTCCCTTGGGGCAATAACCTACAATGAGCAGTTCTTC	CASSVGSLGAITYNEQFF
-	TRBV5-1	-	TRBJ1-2	TGCGCCAGCAGCGTCCGGGACACTTATAACTATGGCTACACCTTC	CASSVRDTYNYGYTF
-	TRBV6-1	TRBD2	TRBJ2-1	TGTGCCAGCAGGCCGGGACTAGCGGGGTCCTACAATGAGCAGTTCTTC	CASRPGLAGSYNEQFF
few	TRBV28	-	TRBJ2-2	TGTGCCAGCACCCTTGGGGAGTTGGGCGGGGAGCTGTTTTTT	CASTLGELGGELFF
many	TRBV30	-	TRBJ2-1	TGTGCCGGCCGGGACAAACGGCCTAGCCCCTACAATGAGCAGTTCTTC	CAGRDKRPSPYNEQFF
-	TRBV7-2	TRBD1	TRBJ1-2	TGTGCCAGCAGCCCGGGGACAGGGGGCAATGGCTACACCTTC	CASSPGTGGNGYTF
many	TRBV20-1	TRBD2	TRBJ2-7	TGCAGTGCCCTGACTAGCGGGGAGTACGAGCAGTACTTC	CSALTSGEYEQYF
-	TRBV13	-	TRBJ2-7	-	CASSYTSGRDSGWEQYF
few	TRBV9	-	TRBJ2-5	TGTGCCAGCAGCGCACAGGGAGGCGGGGAGACCCAGTACTTC	CASSAQGGGETQYF
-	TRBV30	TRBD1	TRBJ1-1	TGTGCCGGGTACCCAGGGGGTAGGACTGAAGCTTTCTTT	CAGYPGGRTEAFF
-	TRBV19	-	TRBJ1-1	TGTGCCAGTAGTATACGGGAGAACACTGAAGCTTTCTTT	CASSIRENTEAFF
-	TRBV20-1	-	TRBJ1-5	TGCAGTGCTAGAGGAGGGGCCAGCAATCAGCCCCAGCATTTT	CSARGGASNQPQHF
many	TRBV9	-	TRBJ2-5	TGTGCCAGCAGCGGGGGACACCTACAAGAGACCCAGTACTTC	CASSGGHLQETQYF
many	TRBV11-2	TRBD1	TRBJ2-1	TGTGCCAGCAGCCCGTTGACAGGGGGTGGAGAGCAGTTCTTC	CASSPLTGGGEQFF
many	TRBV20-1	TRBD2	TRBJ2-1	TGCAGTGCCCCGGAAAGGACTAGCGGGAATGAGCAGTTCTTC	CSAPERTSGNEQFF
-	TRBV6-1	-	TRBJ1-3	TGTGCCAGCATGAGTTTGGGAAACACCATATATTTT	CASMSLGNTIYF
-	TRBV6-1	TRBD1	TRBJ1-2	TGTGCCAGCAGTGAAGCATGCGGACAGGGGTATGGCTACACCTTC	CASSEACGQGYGYTF
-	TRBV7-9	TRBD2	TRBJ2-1	TGTGCCAGCAGGTCCGGGACTAGCGGGGGAGGCGATGAGCAGTTCTTC	CASRSGTSGGGDEQFF
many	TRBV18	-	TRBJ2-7	TGTGCCAGCTCATCGCGTACCGCCTGGACAGCGGGCAACTACGAGCAGTACTTC	CASSSRTAWTAGNYEQYF
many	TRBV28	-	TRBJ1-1	TGTGCCAGCAGTTATGGAGGCATTGTCGAAGCTTTCTTT	CASSYGGIVEAFF
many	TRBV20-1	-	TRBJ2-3	TGCAGTGCTAGAGGTCCCCTAGCTGATGATACGCAGTATTTT	CSARGPLADDTQYF
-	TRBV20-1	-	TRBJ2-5	TGCAGTGCTAGAGATGAGGGAGAGACCCAGTACTTC	CSARDEGETQYF
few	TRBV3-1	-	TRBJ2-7	TGTGCCAGCAGCCAAAGTGGAGGGTTTTCCTACGAGCAGTACTTC	CASSQSGGFSYEQYF
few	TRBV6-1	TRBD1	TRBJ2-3	TGTGCCAGCACTGGGGACAGGGAAGGCACAGATACGCAGTATTTT	CASTGDREGTDTQYF
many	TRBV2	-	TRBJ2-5	TGTGCCAGCAGGCGACAGTTAAAACAAGAGACCCAGTACTTC	CASRRQLKQETQYF
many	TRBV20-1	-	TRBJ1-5	TGCAGTGCTAGAGGGCCCGGCGGGAATAATCAGCCCCAGCATTTT	CSARGPGGNNQPQHF